This entry lists 2 T cell receptor beta chains sequenced from one sample in a study of T cell responses to AZD1222 COVID-19 vaccine. Generated by immunoSEQ multiplex PCR, the TCRdb table keeps only in-frame clones and is missing some. The sample contains about 130,000 clones, over 75% of which appear only once. This material consisted of peripheral blood, taken on day 0 of AZD1222 vaccination. These receptors were obtained from an adult in good health.

This clone occurred once. The J gene is TRBJ2-7, the V gene TRBV4-3, with 7 bases matching TRBD2. Looked up from germline, CDR1 is LGHNA and CDR2 is YSLEER. With 4 bases clipped from V and 0 bases from J, the junction kept 9 bases outside the gene matches. The CDR3 is made up of 16 amino acids. The CDR3 DNA sequence: TGCGCCAGCAGCCGAACCTCTGCGGGAGACTCCTACGAGCAGTACTTC. The encoded protein is CASSRTSAGDSYEQYF.

The chain uses TRBV19 and TRBJ2-3; D call uncertain. This CDR3 is 16 amino acids long. Per the germline V gene, CDR1 is LNHDA and CDR2 is SQIVND (reference sequence). V was trimmed by 2 bases and J by 0 bases, leaving 12 bases between them. CDR3 protein: CASSILPAASTDTQYF. As DNA, the CDR3 is TGTGCCAGTAGTATATTACCGGCAGCTAGCACAGATACGCAGTATTTT.